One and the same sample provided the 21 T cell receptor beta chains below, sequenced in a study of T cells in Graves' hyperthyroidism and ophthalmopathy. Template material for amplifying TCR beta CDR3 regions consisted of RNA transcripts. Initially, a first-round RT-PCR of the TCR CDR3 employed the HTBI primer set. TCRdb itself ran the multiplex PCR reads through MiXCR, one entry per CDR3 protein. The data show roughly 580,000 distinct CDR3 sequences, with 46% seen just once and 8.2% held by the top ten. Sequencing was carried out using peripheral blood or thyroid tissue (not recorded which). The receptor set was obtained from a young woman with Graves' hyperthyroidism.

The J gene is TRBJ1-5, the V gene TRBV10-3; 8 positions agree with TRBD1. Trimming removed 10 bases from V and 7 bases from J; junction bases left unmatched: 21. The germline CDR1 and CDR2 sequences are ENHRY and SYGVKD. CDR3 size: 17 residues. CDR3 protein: CASTGVDRDIVNQPQHF. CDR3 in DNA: TGTGCCAGCACGGGGGTGGACAGGGATATTGTGAACCAGCCCCAGCATTTT.

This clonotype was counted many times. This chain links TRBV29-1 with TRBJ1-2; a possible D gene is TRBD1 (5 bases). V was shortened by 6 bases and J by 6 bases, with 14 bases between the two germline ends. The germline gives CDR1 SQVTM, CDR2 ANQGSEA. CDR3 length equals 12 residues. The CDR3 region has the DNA TGCAGCGTCCCAGGGAATTCGCATGGCTACACCTTC. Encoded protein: CSVPGNSHGYTF.

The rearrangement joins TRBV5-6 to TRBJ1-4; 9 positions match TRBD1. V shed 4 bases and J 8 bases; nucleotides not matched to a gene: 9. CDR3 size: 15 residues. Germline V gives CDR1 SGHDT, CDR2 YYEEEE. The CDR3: CASSRHRDRDEKLFF. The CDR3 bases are TGTGCCAGCAGCCGACACCGGGACAGGGACGAAAAACTGTTTTTT. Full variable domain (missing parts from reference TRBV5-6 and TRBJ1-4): DAGVTQSPTHLIKTRGQQVTLRCSPKSGHDTVSWYQQALGQGPQFIFQYYEEEERQRGNFPDRFSGHQFPNYSSELNVNALLLGDSALYLCASSRHRDRDEKLFFGSGTQLSVL.

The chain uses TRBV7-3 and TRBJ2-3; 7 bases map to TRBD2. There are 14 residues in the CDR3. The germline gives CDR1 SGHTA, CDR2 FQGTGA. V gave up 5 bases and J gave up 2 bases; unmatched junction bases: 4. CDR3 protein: CASSVSGTTDTQYF. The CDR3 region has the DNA TGTGCCAGCAGCGTCAGCGGGACCACAGATACGCAGTATTTT.

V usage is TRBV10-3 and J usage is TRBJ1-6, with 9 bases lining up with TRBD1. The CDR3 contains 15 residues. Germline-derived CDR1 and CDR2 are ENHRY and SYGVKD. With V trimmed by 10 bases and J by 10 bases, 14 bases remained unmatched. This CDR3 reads CASRGPGQGGSPLHF. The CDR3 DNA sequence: TGTGCCAGCAGAGGTCCGGGACAGGGAGGGTCACCCCTCCACTTT.

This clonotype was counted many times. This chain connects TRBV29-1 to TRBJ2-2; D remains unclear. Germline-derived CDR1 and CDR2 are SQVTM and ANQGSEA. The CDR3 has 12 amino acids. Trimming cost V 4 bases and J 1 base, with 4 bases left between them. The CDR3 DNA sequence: TGCAGCGTTGTTGGGAACACCGGGGAGCTGTTTTTT. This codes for CSVVGNTGELFF.

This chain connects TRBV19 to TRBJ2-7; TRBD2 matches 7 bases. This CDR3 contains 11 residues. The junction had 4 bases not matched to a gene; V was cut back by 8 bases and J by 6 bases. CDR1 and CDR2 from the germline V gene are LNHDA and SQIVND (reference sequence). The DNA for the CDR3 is TGTGCCAGTGGGTGGGGGGGCGAGCAGTACTTC. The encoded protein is CASGWGGEQYF.

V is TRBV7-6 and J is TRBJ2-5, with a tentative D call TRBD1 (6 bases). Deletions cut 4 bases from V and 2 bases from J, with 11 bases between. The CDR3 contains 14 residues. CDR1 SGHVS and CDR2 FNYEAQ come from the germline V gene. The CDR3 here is CASSYYRVQETQYF. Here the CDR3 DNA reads TGTGCCAGCAGCTACTACAGGGTACAAGAGACCCAGTACTTC.

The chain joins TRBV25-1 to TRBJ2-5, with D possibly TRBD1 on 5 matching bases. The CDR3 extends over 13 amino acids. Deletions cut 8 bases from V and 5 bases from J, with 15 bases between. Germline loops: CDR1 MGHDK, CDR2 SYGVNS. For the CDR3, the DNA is TGTGCCAGCGTTGACAAGGGGCGTGAGACCCAGTACTTC. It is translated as CASVDKGRETQYF.

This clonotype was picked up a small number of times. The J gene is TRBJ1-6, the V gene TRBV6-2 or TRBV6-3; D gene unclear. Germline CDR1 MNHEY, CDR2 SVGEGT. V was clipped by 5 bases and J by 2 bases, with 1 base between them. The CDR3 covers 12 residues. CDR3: CASSTYNSPLHF. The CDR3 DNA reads TGTGCCAGCAGTACCTATAATTCACCCCTCCACTTT.

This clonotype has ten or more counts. The CDR3 spells CASSPNRDRANTIYF. Here the CDR3 DNA reads TGTGCCAGCAGTCCAAACCGGGACAGGGCGAACACCATATATTTT. The chain recombines TRBV2 with TRBJ1-3; 9 bases agree with TRBD1. After removal of 5 bases from V and 7 bases from J, the junction contained 9 bases not matched to a gene. CDR1 and CDR2 from the germline V gene are SNHLY and FYNNEI. The CDR3 totals 15 residues. The entire variable domain, with the rest obtained from reference TRBV2 and TRBJ1-3, is as follows: EPEVTQTPSHQVTQMGQEVILRCVPISNHLYFYWYRQILGQKVEFLVSFYNNEISEKSEIFDDQFSVERPDGSNFTLKIRSTKLEDSAMYFCASSPNRDRANTIYFGEGSWLTVV.

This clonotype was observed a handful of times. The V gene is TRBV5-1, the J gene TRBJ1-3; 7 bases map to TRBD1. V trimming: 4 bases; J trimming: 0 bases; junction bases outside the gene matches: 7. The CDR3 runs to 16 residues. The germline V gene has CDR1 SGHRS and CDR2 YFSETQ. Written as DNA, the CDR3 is TGCGCCAGCAGCAGTACAGGGGCATTCTCTGGAAACACCATATATTTT. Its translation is CASSSTGAFSGNTIYF.

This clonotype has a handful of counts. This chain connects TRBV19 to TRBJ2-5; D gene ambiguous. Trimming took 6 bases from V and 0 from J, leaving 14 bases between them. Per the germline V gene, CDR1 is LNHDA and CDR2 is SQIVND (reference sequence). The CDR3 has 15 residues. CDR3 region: CASSNLLRNQETQYF. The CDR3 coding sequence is TGTGCCAGTAGCAACCTGCTCCGGAACCAAGAGACCCAGTACTTC.

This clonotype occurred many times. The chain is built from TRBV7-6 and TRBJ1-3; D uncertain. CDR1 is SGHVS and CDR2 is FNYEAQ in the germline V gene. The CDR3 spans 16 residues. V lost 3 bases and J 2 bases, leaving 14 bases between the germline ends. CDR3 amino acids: CASSLVGKVAGNTIYF. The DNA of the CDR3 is TGTGCCAGCAGCTTGGTGGGGAAAGTCGCTGGAAACACCATATATTTT.

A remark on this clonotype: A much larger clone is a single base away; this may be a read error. CDR3: CASRRGTTNEKLFF. For the CDR3, the DNA is TGTGCCAGCAGACGGGGAACGACTAATGAAAAACTGTTTTTT. This sequence joins TRBV7-2 and TRBJ1-4; D unclear. This CDR3 is built from 14 residues. Germline CDR1 SGHTA, CDR2 FQGNSA. The V end was cut by 6 bases, the J end by 2 bases, with 10 bases between.

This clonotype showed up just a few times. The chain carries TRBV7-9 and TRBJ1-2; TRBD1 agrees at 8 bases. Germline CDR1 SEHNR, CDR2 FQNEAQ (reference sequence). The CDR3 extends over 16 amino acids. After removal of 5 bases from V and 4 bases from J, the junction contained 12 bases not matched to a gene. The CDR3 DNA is TGTGCCAGCAGCAACTCGACAGGGGCGAGAGTCTATGGCTACACCTTC. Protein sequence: CASSNSTGARVYGYTF.

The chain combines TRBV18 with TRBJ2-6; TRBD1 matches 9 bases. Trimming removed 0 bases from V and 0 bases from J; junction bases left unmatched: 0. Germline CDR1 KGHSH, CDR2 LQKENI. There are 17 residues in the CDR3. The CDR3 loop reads CASSPPGQGSGANVLTF. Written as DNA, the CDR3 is TGTGCCAGCTCACCACCGGGACAGGGCTCTGGGGCCAACGTCCTGACTTTC. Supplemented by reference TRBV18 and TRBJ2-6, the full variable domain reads NAGVMQNPRHLVRRRGQEARLRCSPMKGHSHVYWYRQLPEEGLKFMVYLQKENIIDESGMPKERFSAEFPKEGPSILRIQQVVRGDSAAYFCASSPPGQGSGANVLTFGAGSRLTVL.

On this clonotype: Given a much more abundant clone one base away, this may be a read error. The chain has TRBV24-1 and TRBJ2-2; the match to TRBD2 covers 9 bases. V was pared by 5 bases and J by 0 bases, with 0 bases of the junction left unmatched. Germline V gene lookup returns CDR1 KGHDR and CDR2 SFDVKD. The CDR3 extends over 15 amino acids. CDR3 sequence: CATSGTSANTGELFF. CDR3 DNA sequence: TGTGCCACCAGTGGGACTAGCGCGAACACCGGGGAGCTGTTTTTT.

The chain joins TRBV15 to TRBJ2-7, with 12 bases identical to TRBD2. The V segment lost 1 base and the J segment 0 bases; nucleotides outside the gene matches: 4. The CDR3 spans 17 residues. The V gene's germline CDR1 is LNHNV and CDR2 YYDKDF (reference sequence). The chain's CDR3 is CATSRASGRGPSYEQYF. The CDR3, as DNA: TGTGCCACCAGCAGAGCTAGCGGGAGGGGTCCCTCCTACGAGCAGTACTTC. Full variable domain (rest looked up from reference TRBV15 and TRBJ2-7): DAMVIQNPRYQVTQFGKPVTLSCSQTLNHNVMYWYQQKSSQAPKLLFHYYDKDFNNEADTPDNFQSRRPNTSFCFLDIRSPGLGDTAMYLCATSRASGRGPSYEQYFGPGTRLTVT.

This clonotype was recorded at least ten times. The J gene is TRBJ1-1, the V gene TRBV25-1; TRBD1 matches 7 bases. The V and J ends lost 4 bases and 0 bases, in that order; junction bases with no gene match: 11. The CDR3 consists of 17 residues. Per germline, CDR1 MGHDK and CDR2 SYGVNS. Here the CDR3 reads CASSGTGFGILNTEAFF. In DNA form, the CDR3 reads TGTGCCAGCAGTGGGACAGGATTCGGAATCCTGAACACTGAAGCTTTCTTT.

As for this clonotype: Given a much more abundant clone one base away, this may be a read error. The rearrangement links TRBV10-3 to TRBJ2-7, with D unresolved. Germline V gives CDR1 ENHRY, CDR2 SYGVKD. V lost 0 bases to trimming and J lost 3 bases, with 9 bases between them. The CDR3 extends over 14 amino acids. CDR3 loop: CAISESVLNYEQYF. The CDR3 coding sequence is TGTGCCATCAGTGAGTCTGTCCTGAACTACGAGCAGTACTTC.